These 22 T cell receptor beta chains were all obtained from the same sample, sequenced in a study of blood T cell repertoires in COVID-19. TCRdb's copy holds only in-frame clones and misses some; the assay was immunoSEQ multiplex PCR. The sample has over 150,000 clones, 85% to 90% seen once. Sequenced sample: peripheral blood. The origin of the receptors is a man aged 50 to 60 with active or convalescent COVID-19.

This chain connects TRBV6-5 to TRBJ1-1; possibly TRBD1 for D (6 bases). Per the germline V gene, CDR1 is MNHEY and CDR2 is SVGAGI. The V gene lost 6 bases and the J gene lost 5 bases, with 16 bases spanning the gap. This CDR3 has 14 amino acids. The DNA of the CDR3 is TGTGCCAGCAGCCTTAACAGGGCATATACTGAAGCTTTCTTT. Translation gives CASSLNRAYTEAFF.

V gene TRBV6-1 combines with J gene TRBJ2-2; TRBD1 matches at 12 bases. The CDR3 sequence is 16 residues long. The ends lost 4 bases at V and 6 bases at J; junction bases unmatched: 6. CDR1 is MNHNS, CDR2 SASEGT, per germline. The chain's CDR3 is CASSAPGQGAAGELFF. The CDR3 nucleotides read TGTGCCAGCAGTGCTCCGGGACAGGGGGCCGCCGGGGAGCTGTTTTTT.

The V gene is TRBV4-3, the J gene TRBJ1-1, with D uncertain. Deletions cut 0 bases from V and 0 bases from J, with 17 bases between. CDR1 is LGHNA and CDR2 is YSLEER in the germline V gene. This CDR3 contains 18 residues. The CDR3 sequence: CASSQDMGGVLMNTEAFF. CDR3 coding DNA: TGCGCCAGCAGCCAAGATATGGGAGGAGTTCTCATGAACACTGAAGCTTTCTTT.

The CDR3 DNA reads as TGTGCCTGGAGCGGCGGGCCTACCCAGCCCCAGCATTTT. Protein: CAWSGGPTQPQHF. The chain links TRBV30 to TRBJ1-5; D not resolved. V was shortened by 3 bases and J by 7 bases, with 13 bases between the two germline ends. The CDR3 totals 13 residues. The germline V gene has CDR1 GTSNPN and CDR2 SVGIG (reference sequence).

J is TRBJ2-7 and V is TRBV7-2; D not resolved. Germline assignment: CDR1 SGHTA and CDR2 FQGNSA. The CDR3 runs to 14 residues. The germline V and J ends were trimmed by 5 bases and 2 bases, with 13 bases remaining between them. The CDR3 loop reads CASSPRSSPYEQYF. The CDR3, as DNA: TGTGCCAGCAGCCCGAGGTCCTCCCCCTACGAGCAGTACTTC. The complete variable domain, with remaining parts taken from reference TRBV7-2 and TRBJ2-7, reads GAGVSQSPSNKVTEKGKDVELRCDPISGHTALYWYRQSLGQGLEFLIYFQGNSAPDKSGLPSDRFSAERTGGSVSTLTIQRTQQEDSAVYLCASSPRSSPYEQYFGPGTRLTVT.

The chain combines TRBV24-1 with TRBJ2-5; D is unclear. V gave up 0 bases and J gave up 4 bases, with 5 bases separating them. The CDR3 has 13 amino acids. The germline V gene has CDR1 KGHDR and CDR2 SFDVKD. Written as DNA, the CDR3 is TGTGCCACCAGTGATTTGTCATTAGAGACCCAGTACTTC. Translating gives CATSDLSLETQYF.

The rearrangement uses TRBV7-9 and TRBJ1-1; 7 bases are shared with TRBD1. The germline V gene has CDR1 SEHNR and CDR2 FQNEAQ (reference sequence). The CDR3 has 13 amino acids. Unmatched junction bases numbered 4, after V lost 2 bases and J lost 7 bases. The CDR3 is CASSLKGAVEAFF. DNA of the CDR3: TGTGCCAGCAGCTTAAAGGGGGCGGTTGAAGCTTTCTTT.

The rearrangement uses TRBV5-4 and TRBJ2-7, with 7 bases matching TRBD1. The CDR3 runs to 15 residues. In germline, CDR1 is SGHNT, CDR2 YYREEE (reference sequence). V shed 0 bases, J shed 2 bases, and the junction held 5 bases outside the gene matches. CDR3 bases: TGTGCCAGCAGCTTGGTGTCAGGGGGTACCTACGAGCAGTACTTC. Translating gives CASSLVSGGTYEQYF.

J is TRBJ1-6 and V is TRBV7-9, with D tentatively TRBD1 (6 bases). V lost 6 bases and J lost 9, with 18 bases in between. This CDR3 region has 15 residues. Germline CDR1 reads SEHNR; CDR2 reads FQNEAQ (reference sequence). The CDR3 reads CASRTNEGVSSPLHF. The CDR3, as DNA: TGTGCCAGCAGGACCAATGAGGGGGTTAGTTCACCCCTCCACTTT.

The rearrangement uses TRBV28 and TRBJ2-1; 7 bases align to TRBD1. This CDR3 comprises 16 residues. The germline V gene has CDR1 MDHEN and CDR2 SYDVKM. The V and J ends lost 5 bases and 2 bases, in that order; junction bases with no gene match: 9. This chain's CDR3 is CASSGLGGPTYNEQFF. CDR3 nucleotide sequence: TGTGCCAGCAGTGGCCTAGGGGGCCCAACCTACAATGAGCAGTTCTTC. Using reference TRBV28 and TRBJ2-1 for the parts outside the CDR3, the full variable domain is DVKVTQSSRYLVKRTGEKVFLECVQDMDHENMFWYRQDPGLGLRLIYFSYDVKMKEKGDIPEGYSVSREKKERFSLILESASTNQTSMYLCASSGLGGPTYNEQFFGPGTRLTVL.

The CDR3 nucleotides are TGTGCCAGCAGCCAGGCCGGGACTAGCGGGAGAGAGACCCAGTACTTC. Translation: CASSQAGTSGRETQYF. The V call is TRBV3-1 (or the pseudogene TRBV3-2), the J call TRBJ2-5; 14 bases align to TRBD2. V lost 3 bases and J lost 4; bases outside the gene matches: 4. CDR1 is LGHDT and CDR2 is YNNKEL in the germline V gene (reference sequence). There are 16 residues in the CDR3.

V and J are TRBV19 and TRBJ2-5; TRBD1 matches 8 bases. V was clipped by 6 bases and J by 4 bases; unmatched bases: 4. CDR1 LNHDA and CDR2 SQIVND come from the germline V gene (reference sequence). This CDR3 contains 13 residues. The CDR3 DNA reads TGTGCCAGTAGCGCAGGGGGCACAGAGACCCAGTACTTC. Protein sequence: CASSAGGTETQYF.

This chain uses TRBV4-3 with TRBJ2-3; 8 positions match TRBD2. V was pared by 2 bases and J by 5 bases, with 6 bases of the junction left unmatched. The CDR3 has 15 amino acids. The germline V gene encodes CDR1 LGHNA and CDR2 YSLEER. CDR3 DNA: TGCGCCAGCAGCCAACGAGCGGGAGTGGTAGATACGCAGTATTTT. It specifies CASSQRAGVVDTQYF.

The V and J genes are TRBV13 and TRBJ1-2, with a possible D match to TRBD1 (5 bases). Trimming took 4 bases from V and 7 from J, leaving 16 bases between them. Per germline, CDR1 PRHDT and CDR2 FYEKMQ (reference sequence). The CDR3 is 14 amino acids. The CDR3 reads CASSSTDTGLGYTF. The CDR3 coding sequence is TGTGCCAGCAGCTCAACAGACACGGGACTTGGCTACACCTTC. Together with reference TRBV13 and TRBJ1-2, the CDR3 gives the full variable domain: AAGVIQSPRHLIKEKRETATLKCYPIPRHDTVYWYQQGPGQDPQFLISFYEKMQSDKGSIPDRFSAQQFSDYHSELNMSSLELGDSALYFCASSSTDTGLGYTFGSGTRLTVV.

The rearrangement joins TRBV5-1 to TRBJ2-3; the match to TRBD2 covers 7 bases. The CDR3 loop spans 15 amino acids. The V segment lost 4 bases and the J segment 3 bases; nucleotides outside the gene matches: 8. CDR1 SGHRS and CDR2 YFSETQ come from the germline V gene. CDR3 region: CASSPTLADTDTQYF. The DNA of the CDR3 is TGCGCCAGCAGCCCCACGCTAGCGGATACAGATACGCAGTATTTT.

CDR3 region: CASSTVRGGTEAFF. Here the CDR3 DNA reads TGTGCCAGTAGTACCGTCCGGGGGGGCACTGAAGCTTTCTTT. The chain couples TRBV19 to TRBJ1-1, with D maybe TRBD1 (5 bases). CDR1 LNHDA and CDR2 SQIVND come from the germline V gene (reference sequence). The V end was cut by 4 bases, the J end by 4 bases, with 13 bases between. CDR3 length: 14 amino acids.

This clone turned up a few times. In nucleotides, the CDR3 is TGTGCCAGCAGCTCGGGGACTACCTCCTACAATGAGCAGTTCTTC. The encoded protein is CASSSGTTSYNEQFF. The genes are TRBV7-3 and TRBJ2-1; 7 nucleotides match TRBD2. Looked up from germline, CDR1 is SGHTA and CDR2 is FQGTGA. CDR3 length: 15 amino acids. J was trimmed by 0 bases and V by 4 bases; bases with no gene match: 3.

The V and J genes are TRBV5-1 and TRBJ2-5, with D possibly being TRBD1 (6 bases). CDR1 is SGHRS, CDR2 YFSETQ, per germline. The CDR3 consists of 15 residues. V was pared by 3 bases and J by 0 bases, with 12 bases between. This CDR3 is CASSSQGSYQETQYF. The CDR3 nucleotides read TGCGCCAGCAGCTCCCAGGGGAGTTACCAAGAGACCCAGTACTTC.

The gene calls are TRBV28 and TRBJ2-3, with a tentative D call TRBD2 (6 bases). CDR1 MDHEN and CDR2 SYDVKM come from the germline V gene. CDR3 size: 17 residues. The germline V and J ends were trimmed by 5 bases and 5 bases, with 23 bases remaining between them. The CDR3 reads CASSPTPRRGGGDTQYF. CDR3 sequence (DNA): TGTGCCAGCAGTCCCACCCCGCGGCGGGGTGGGGGAGATACGCAGTATTTT.

V is TRBV7-9 and J is TRBJ1-6, with 10 bases matching TRBD1. The CDR3 spans 15 residues. Germline assignment: CDR1 SEHNR and CDR2 FQNEAQ (reference sequence). With V trimmed by 7 bases and J by 6 bases, 6 bases remained unmatched. The DNA for the CDR3 is TGTGCCAGCACCCCGGGACAGGGGACTAATTCACCCCTCCACTTT. Amino acid sequence: CASTPGQGTNSPLHF.

The CDR3 protein is CASINRGYSGNTIYF. The CDR3 DNA reads as TGTGCCAGCATAAACAGGGGTTACTCTGGAAACACCATATATTTT. V usage is TRBV6-4 and J usage is TRBJ1-3, with TRBD1 matching over 7 bases. Germline CDR1 reads MRHNA; CDR2 reads SNTAGT. The CDR3 runs 15 residues. V lost 7 bases, J lost 0 bases, and 6 bases stayed unmatched.

The CDR3: CASSFGGTQETQYF. In DNA, the CDR3 is TGCGCCAGCAGCTTCGGCGGGACCCAAGAGACCCAGTACTTC. The chain joins TRBV5-1 to TRBJ2-5, with D perhaps TRBD2 (6 bases). The CDR3 is made up of 14 amino acids. The germline V and J ends were trimmed by 2 bases and 1 base, with 9 bases remaining between them. From germline, CDR1 is SGHRS and CDR2 YFSETQ.